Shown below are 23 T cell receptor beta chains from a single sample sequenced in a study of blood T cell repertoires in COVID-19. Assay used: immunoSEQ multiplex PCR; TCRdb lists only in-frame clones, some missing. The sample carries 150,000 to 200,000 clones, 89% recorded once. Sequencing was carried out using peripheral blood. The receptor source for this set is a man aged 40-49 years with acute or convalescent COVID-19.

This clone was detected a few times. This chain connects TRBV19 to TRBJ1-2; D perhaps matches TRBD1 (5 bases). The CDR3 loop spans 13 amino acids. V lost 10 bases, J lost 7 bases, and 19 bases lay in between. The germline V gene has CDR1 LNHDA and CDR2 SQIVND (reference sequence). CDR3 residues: CATNNNGGGGYTF. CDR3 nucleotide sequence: TGTGCCACTAACAATAACGGCGGGGGTGGCTACACCTTC.

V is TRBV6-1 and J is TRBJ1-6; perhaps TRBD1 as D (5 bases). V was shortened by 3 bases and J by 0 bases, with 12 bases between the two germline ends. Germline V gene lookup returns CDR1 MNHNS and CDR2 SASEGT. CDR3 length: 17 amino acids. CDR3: CASSEGQGSSYNSPLHF. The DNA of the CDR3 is TGTGCCAGCAGTGAGGGCCAGGGTAGCTCCTATAATTCACCCCTCCACTTT.

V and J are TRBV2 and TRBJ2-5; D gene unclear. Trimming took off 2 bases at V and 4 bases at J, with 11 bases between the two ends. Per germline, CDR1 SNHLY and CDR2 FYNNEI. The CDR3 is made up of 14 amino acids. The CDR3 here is CASSERLAGETQYF. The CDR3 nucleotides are TGTGCCAGCAGTGAAAGACTGGCCGGAGAGACCCAGTACTTC.

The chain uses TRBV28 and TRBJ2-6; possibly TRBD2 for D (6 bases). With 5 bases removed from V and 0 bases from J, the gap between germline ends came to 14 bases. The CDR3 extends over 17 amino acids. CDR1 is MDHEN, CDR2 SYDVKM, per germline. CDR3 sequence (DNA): TGTGCCAGCAGTATCAGGGCCGGGAGCTCTGGGGCCAACGTCCTGACTTTC. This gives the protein CASSIRAGSSGANVLTF.

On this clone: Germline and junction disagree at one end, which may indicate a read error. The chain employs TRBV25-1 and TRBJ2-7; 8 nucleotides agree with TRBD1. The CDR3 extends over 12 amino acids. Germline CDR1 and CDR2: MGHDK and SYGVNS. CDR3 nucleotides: TGTGCCAGCAGTGAAGGGATCGGACAGGGTCACTTC. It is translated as CASSEGIGQGHF.

The DNA for the CDR3 is TGTGCCAGCAGCTTAGCGGGGAGGAACACTGAAGCTTTCTTT. Translated, it gives CASSLAGRNTEAFF. The chain couples TRBV7-9 to TRBJ1-1; D is unclear. CDR3 size: 14 residues. Trimming removed 0 bases at V and 1 base at J, with 6 bases between. Germline CDR1 SEHNR, CDR2 FQNEAQ (reference sequence).

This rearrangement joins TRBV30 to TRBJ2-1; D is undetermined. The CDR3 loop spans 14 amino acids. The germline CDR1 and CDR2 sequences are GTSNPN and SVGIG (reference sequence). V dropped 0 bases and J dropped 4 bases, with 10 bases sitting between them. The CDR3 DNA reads TGTGCCTGGAGTGTACTCGAGCTTTACAATGAGCAGTTCTTC. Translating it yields CAWSVLELYNEQFF.

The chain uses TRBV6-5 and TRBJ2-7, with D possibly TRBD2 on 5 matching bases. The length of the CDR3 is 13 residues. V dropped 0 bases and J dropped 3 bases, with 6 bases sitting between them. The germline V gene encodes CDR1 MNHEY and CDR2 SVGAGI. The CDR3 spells CASSYSAGYEQYF. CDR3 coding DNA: TGTGCCAGCAGTTACTCCGCGGGCTACGAGCAGTACTTC.

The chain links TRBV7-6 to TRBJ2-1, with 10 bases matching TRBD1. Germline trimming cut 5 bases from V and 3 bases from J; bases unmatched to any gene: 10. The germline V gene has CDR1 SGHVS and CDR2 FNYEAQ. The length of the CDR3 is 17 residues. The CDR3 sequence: CASSLNPGQGNYNEQFF. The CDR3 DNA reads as TGTGCCAGCAGCCTAAACCCGGGACAGGGGAACTACAATGAGCAGTTCTTC.

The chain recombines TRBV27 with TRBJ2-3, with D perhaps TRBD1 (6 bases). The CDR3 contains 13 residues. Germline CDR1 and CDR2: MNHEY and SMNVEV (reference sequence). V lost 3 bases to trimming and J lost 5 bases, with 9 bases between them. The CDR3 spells CASSFTGKDTQYF. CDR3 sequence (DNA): TGTGCCAGCAGTTTTACAGGGAAAGATACGCAGTATTTT.

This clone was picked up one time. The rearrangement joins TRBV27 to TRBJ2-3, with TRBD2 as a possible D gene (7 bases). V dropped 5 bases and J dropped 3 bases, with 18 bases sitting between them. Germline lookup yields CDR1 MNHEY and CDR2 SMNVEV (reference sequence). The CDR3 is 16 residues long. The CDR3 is CASSPYRGGGTDTQYF. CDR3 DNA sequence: TGTGCCAGCAGTCCCTATAGGGGGGGCGGGACAGATACGCAGTATTTT.

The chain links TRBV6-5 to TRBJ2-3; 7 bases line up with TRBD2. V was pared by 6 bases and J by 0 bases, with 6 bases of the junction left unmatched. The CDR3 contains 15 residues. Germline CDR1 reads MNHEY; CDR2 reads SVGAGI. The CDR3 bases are TGTGCCAGCAGCCTCCTGGGGGGGAGCACAGATACGCAGTATTTT. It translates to CASSLLGGSTDTQYF.

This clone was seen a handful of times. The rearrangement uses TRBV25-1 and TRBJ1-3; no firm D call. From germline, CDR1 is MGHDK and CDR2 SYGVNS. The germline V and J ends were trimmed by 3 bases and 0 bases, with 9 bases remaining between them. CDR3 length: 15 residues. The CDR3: CASSDIGLSGNTIYF. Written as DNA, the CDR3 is TGTGCCAGCAGTGATATTGGGCTCTCTGGAAACACCATATATTTT. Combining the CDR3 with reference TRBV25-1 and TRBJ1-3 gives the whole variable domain EADIYQTPRYLVIGTGKKITLECSQTMGHDKMYWYQQDPGMELHLIHYSYGVNSTEKGDLSSESTVSRIRTEHFPLTLESARPSHTSQYLCASSDIGLSGNTIYFGEGSWLTVV.

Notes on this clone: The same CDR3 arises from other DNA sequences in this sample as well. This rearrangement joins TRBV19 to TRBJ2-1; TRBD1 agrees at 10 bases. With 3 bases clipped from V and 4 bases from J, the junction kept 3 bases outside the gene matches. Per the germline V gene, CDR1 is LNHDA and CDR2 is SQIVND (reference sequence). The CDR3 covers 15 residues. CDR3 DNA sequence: TGTGCCAGTAGTATGAGGACAGGGGGATACAATGAGCAGTTCTTC. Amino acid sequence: CASSMRTGGYNEQFF.

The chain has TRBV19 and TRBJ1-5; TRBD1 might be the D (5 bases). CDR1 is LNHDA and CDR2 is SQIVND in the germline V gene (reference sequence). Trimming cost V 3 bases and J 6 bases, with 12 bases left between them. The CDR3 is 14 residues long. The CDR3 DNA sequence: TGTGCCAGTAGTATTTGGCAGGGAGGTCAGCCCCAGCATTTT. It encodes CASSIWQGGQPQHF.

CDR3 DNA sequence: TGTGCCAGTAGTGGAGGGGCCGAGCAGTACTTC. Protein sequence: CASSGGAEQYF. This sequence joins TRBV19 and TRBJ2-7, with a tentative D call TRBD2 (6 bases). This CDR3 contains 11 residues. V was cut by 5 bases and J by 6 bases, with 8 bases left in between. The germline CDR1 and CDR2 sequences are LNHDA and SQIVND (reference sequence). Full variable domain (remainder filled in from reference TRBV19 and TRBJ2-7): DGGITQSPKYLFRKEGQNVTLSCEQNLNHDAMYWYRQDPGQGLRLIYYSQIVNDFQKGDIAEGYSVSREKKESFPLTVTSAQKNPTAFYLCASSGGAEQYFGPGTRLTVT.

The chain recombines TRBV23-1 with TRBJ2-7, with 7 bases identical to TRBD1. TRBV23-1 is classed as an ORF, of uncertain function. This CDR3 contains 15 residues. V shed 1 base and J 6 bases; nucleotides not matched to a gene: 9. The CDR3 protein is CASSQWSGTVGEQYF. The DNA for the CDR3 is TGCGCCAGCAGTCAATGGTCTGGGACAGTAGGCGAGCAGTACTTC.

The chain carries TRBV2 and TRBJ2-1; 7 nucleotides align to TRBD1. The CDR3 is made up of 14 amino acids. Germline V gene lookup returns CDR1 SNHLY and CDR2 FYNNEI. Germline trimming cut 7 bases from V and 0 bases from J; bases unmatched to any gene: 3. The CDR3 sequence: CASNRDSSYNEQFF. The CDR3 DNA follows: TGTGCCAGCAATAGGGACAGCTCCTACAATGAGCAGTTCTTC.

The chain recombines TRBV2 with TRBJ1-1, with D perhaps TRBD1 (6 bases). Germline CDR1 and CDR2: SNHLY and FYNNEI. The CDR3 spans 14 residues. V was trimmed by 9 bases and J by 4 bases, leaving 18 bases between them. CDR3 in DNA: TGTGCCAGTACCCGCCCAGGGGATCCCACTGAAGCTTTCTTT. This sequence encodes CASTRPGDPTEAFF.

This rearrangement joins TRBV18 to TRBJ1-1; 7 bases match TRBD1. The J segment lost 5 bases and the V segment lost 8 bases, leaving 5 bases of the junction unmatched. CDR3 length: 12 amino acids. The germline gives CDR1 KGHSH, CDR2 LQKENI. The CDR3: CASGGGRTEAFF. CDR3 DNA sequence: TGTGCCAGCGGAGGGGGCCGGACTGAAGCTTTCTTT.

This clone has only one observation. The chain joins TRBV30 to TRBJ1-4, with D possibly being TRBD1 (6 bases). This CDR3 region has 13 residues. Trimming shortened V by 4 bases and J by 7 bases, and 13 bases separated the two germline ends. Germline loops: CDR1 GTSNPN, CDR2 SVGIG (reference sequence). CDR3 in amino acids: CAWNGGQGEKLFF. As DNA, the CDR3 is TGTGCCTGGAACGGGGGGCAGGGTGAAAAACTGTTTTTT.

The CDR3 DNA sequence: TGTGCCAGCAGGGCTCAAACCGGGGAGCTGTTTTTT. This translates into CASRAQTGELFF. The genes are TRBV12-3 or TRBV12-4 and TRBJ2-2; D ambiguous. V was trimmed by 6 bases and J by 5 bases, leaving 7 bases between them. The CDR3 extends over 12 amino acids.

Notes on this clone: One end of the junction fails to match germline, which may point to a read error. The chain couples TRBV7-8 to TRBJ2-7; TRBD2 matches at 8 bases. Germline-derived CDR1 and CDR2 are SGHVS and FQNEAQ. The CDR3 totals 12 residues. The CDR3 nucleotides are TGTGCCAGCAGCTTTGCGGCGGGGGGCGAGGACTTC. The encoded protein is CASSFAAGGEDF.